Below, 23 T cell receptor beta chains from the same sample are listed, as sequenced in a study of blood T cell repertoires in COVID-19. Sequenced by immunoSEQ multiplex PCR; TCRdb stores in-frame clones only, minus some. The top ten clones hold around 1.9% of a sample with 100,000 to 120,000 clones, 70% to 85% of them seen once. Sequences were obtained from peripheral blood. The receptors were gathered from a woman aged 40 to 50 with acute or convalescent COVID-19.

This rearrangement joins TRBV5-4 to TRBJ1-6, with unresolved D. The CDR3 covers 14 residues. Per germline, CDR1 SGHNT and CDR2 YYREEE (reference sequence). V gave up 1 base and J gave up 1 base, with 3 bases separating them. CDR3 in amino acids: CASSLSSYNSPLHF. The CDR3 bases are TGTGCCAGCAGCTTGTCGTCCTATAATTCACCCCTCCACTTT.

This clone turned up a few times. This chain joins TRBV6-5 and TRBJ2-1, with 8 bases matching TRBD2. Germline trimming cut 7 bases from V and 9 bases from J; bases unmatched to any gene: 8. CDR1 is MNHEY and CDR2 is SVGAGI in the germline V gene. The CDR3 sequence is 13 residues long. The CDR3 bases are TGTGCCAGCAATCCGGGACTAGGAGTTGAGCAGTTCTTC. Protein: CASNPGLGVEQFF.

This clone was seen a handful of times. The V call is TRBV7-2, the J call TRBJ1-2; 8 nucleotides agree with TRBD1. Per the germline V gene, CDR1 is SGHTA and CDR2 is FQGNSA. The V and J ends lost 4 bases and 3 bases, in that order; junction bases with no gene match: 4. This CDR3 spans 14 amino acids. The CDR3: CASSYRGEDYGYTF. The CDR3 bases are TGTGCCAGCAGCTACAGGGGGGAGGACTATGGCTACACCTTC.

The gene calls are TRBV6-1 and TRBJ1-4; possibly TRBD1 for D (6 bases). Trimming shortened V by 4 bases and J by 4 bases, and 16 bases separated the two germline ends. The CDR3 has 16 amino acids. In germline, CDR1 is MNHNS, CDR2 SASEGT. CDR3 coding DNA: TGTGCCAGCAGTGGAGGACCAGGGGCCGTTAATGAAAAACTGTTTTTT. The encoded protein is CASSGGPGAVNEKLFF.

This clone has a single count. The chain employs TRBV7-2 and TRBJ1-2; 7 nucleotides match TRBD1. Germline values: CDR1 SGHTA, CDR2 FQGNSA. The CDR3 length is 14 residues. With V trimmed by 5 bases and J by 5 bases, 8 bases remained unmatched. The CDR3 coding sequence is TGTGCCAGCAGCCTGGGACAGCGCAATTATGGCTACACCTTC. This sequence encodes CASSLGQRNYGYTF.

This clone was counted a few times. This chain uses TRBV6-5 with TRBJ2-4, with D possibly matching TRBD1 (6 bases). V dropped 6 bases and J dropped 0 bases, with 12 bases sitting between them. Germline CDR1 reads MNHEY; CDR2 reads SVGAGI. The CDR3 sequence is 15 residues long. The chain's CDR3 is CASSADRTAKNIQYF. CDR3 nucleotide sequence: TGTGCCAGCAGCGCTGACAGGACAGCCAAAAACATTCAGTACTTC.

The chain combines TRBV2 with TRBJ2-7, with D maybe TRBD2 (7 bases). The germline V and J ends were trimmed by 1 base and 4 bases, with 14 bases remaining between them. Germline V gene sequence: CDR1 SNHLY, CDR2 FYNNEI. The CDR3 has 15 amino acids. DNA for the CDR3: TGTGCCAGCAGTGAAGTGGGAGGGGGGACTTACGAGCAGTACTTC. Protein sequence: CASSEVGGGTYEQYF. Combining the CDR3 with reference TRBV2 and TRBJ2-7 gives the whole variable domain EPEVTQTPSHQVTQMGQEVILRCVPISNHLYFYWYRQILGQKVEFLVSFYNNEISEKSEIFDDQFSVERPDGSNFTLKIRSTKLEDSAMYFCASSEVGGGTYEQYFGPGTRLTVT.

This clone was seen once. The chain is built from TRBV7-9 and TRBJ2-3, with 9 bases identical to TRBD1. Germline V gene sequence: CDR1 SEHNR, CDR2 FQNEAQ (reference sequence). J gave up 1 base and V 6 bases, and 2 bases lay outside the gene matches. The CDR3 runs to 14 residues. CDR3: CASRGTGRTDTQYF. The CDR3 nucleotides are TGTGCCAGCAGGGGGACAGGGCGCACAGATACGCAGTATTTT.

CDR3 loop: CASSSQGIVETQYF. The CDR3 DNA sequence: TGTGCCAGCAGTTCACAGGGAATAGTAGAGACCCAGTACTTC. The chain employs TRBV6-6 and TRBJ2-5; perhaps TRBD1 as D (6 bases). The germline gives CDR1 MNHNY, CDR2 SVGAGI (reference sequence). The CDR3 is 14 residues long. The V end was cut by 4 bases, the J end by 4 bases, with 13 bases between.

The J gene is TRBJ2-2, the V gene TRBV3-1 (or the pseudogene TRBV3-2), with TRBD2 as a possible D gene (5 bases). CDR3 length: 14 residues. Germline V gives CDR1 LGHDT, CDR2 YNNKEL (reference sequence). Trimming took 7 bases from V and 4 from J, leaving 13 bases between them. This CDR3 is CASKGSLSTGELFF. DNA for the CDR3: TGTGCCAGCAAAGGGAGTTTGTCCACCGGGGAGCTGTTTTTT.

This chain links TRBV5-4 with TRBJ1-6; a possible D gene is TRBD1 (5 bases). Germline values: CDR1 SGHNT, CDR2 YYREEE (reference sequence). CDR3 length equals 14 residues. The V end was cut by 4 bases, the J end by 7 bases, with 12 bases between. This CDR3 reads CASSPGLPNSPLHF. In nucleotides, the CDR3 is TGTGCCAGCAGCCCGGGACTACCAAATTCACCCCTCCACTTT. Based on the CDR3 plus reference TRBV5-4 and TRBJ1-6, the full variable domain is ETGVTQSPTHLIKTRGQQVTLRCSSQSGHNTVSWYQQALGQGPQFIFQYYREEENGRGNFPPRFSGLQFPNYSSELNVNALELDDSALYLCASSPGLPNSPLHFGNGTRLTVT.

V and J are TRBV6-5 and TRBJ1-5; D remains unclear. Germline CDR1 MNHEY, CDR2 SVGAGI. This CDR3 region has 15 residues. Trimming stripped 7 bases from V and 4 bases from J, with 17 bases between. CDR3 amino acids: CASTRELGGNQPQHF. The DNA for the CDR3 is TGTGCCAGCACCAGAGAACTGGGAGGGAATCAGCCCCAGCATTTT.

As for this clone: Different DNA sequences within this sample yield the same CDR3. This chain's CDR3 is CSVDSGGTDTQYF. CDR3 in DNA: TGCAGCGTTGATAGCGGGGGTACAGATACGCAGTATTTT. V usage is TRBV29-1 and J usage is TRBJ2-3; 9 nucleotides agree with TRBD2. The junction had 1 base not matched to a gene; V was cut back by 3 bases and J by 3 bases. The CDR3 spans 13 residues. Germline V gives CDR1 SQVTM, CDR2 ANQGSEA.

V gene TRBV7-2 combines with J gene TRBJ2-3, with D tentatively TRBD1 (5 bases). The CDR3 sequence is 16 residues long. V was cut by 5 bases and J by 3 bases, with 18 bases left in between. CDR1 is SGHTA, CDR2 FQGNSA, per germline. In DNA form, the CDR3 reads TGTGCCAGCAGCGACCAAACAGGAGAAAGGACAGATACGCAGTATTTT. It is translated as CASSDQTGERTDTQYF. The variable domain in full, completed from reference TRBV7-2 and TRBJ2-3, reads GAGVSQSPSNKVTEKGKDVELRCDPISGHTALYWYRQSLGQGLEFLIYFQGNSAPDKSGLPSDRFSAERTGGSVSTLTIQRTQQEDSAVYLCASSDQTGERTDTQYFGPGTRLTVL.

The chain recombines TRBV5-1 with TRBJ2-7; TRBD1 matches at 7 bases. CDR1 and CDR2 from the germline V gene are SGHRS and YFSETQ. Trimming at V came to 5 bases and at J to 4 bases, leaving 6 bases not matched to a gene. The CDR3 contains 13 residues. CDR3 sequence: CASRPGTAYEQYF. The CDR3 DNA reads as TGCGCCAGCAGGCCCGGGACAGCATACGAGCAGTACTTC.

The CDR3 loop is CAFEPGLGSYEQYF. For the CDR3, the DNA is TGTGCCTTTGAACCGGGACTAGGCTCCTACGAGCAGTACTTC. The chain recombines TRBV30 with TRBJ2-7; 8 nucleotides align to TRBD2. V lost 7 bases, J lost 0 bases, and 8 bases stayed unmatched. The CDR3 totals 14 residues. Germline CDR1 is GTSNPN and CDR2 is SVGIG (reference sequence). The full variable domain, in which reference TRBV30 and TRBJ2-7 provide the parts outside the CDR3, is SQTIHQWPATLVQPVGSPLSLECTVEGTSNPNLYWYRQAAGRGLQLLFYSVGIGQISSEVPQNLSASRPQDRQFILSSKKLLLSDSGFYLCAFEPGLGSYEQYFGPGTRLTVT.

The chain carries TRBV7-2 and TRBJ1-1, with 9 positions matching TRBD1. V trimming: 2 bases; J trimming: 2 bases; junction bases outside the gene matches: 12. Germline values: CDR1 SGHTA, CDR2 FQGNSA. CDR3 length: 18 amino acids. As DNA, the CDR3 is TGTGCCAGCAGCTTAATGCGGGGGACAGGGAGCCGTAACACTGAAGCTTTCTTT. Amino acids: CASSLMRGTGSRNTEAFF.

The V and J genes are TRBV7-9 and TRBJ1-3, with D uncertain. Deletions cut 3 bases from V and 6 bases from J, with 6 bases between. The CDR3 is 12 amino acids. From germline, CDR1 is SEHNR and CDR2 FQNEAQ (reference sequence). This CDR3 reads CASSFPSNTIYF. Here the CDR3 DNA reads TGTGCCAGCAGCTTCCCGTCAAACACCATATATTTT.

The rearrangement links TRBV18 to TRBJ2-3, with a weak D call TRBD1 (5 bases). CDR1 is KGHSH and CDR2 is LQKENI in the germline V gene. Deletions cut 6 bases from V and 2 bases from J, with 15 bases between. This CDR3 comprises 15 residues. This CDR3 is CASSPQQAITDTQYF. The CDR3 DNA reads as TGTGCCAGCTCGCCCCAACAGGCGATCACAGATACGCAGTATTTT.

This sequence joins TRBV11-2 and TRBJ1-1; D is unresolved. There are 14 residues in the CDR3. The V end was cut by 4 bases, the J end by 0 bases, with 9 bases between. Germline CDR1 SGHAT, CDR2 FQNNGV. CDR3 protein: CASSSGLMNTEAFF. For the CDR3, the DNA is TGTGCCAGCAGCTCAGGACTGATGAACACTGAAGCTTTCTTT.

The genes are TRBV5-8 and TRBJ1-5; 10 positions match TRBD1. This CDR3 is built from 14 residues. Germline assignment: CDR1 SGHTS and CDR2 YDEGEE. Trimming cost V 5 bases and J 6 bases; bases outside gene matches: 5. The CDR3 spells CASRGGQGRQPQHF. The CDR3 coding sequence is TGTGCCAGCAGAGGGGGACAGGGGCGTCAGCCCCAGCATTTT. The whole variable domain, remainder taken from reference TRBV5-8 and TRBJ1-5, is EAGVTQSPTHLIKTRGQQATLRCSPISGHTSVYWYQQALGLGLQFLLWYDEGEERNRGNFPPRFSGRQFPNYSSELNVNALELEDSALYLCASRGGQGRQPQHFGDGTRLSIL.

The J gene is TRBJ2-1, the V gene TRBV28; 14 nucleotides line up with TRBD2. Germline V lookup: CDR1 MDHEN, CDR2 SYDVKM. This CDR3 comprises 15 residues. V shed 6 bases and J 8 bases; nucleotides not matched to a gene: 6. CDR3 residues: CASRETSGGAYEQFF. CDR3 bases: TGTGCCAGCAGAGAGACTAGCGGGGGGGCGTATGAGCAGTTCTTC.

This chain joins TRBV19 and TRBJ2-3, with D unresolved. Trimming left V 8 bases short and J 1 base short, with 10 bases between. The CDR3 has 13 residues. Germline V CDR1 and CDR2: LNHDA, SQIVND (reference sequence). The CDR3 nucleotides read TGTGCCAGTGGTGGGCCAGGCACAGATACGCAGTATTTT. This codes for CASGGPGTDTQYF.